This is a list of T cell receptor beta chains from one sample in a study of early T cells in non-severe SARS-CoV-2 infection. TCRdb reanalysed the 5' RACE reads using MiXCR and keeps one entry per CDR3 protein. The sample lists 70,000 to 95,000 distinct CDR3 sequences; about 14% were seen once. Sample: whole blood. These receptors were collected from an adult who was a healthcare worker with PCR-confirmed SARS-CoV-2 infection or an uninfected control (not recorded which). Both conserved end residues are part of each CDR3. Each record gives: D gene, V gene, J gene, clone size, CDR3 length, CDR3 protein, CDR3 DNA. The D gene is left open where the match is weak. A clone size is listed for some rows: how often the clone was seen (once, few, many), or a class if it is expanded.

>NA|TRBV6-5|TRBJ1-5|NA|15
CASRYTSNSNQPQHF
TGTGCCAGCAGGTACACGTCCAATAGCAATCAGCCCCAGCATTTT
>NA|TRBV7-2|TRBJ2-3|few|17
CASSLKSPWGSTDTQYF
TGTGCCAGCAGCTTAAAATCCCCCTGGGGGAGCACAGATACGCAGTATTTT
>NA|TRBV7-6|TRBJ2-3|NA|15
CASSLDTGGGDTQYF
TGTGCCAGCAGCTTAGACACCGGGGGCGGAGATACGCAGTATTTT
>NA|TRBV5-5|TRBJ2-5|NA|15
CASSLRDMEWETQYF
TGTGCCAGCAGCTTGCGGGACATGGAATGGGAGACCCAGTACTTC
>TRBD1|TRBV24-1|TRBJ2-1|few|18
CATSDAPSETGVPNEQFF
TGTGCCACCAGTGACGCCCCTTCCGAGACAGGGGTCCCCAATGAGCAGTTCTTC
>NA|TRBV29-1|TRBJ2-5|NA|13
CSVGRLMIETQYF
TGCAGCGTTGGAAGACTTATGATCGAGACCCAGTACTTC
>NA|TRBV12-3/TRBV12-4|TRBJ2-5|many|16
CASSLGGTPLQETQYF
TGTGCCAGCAGTTTGGGGGGGACACCACTACAAGAGACCCAGTACTTC
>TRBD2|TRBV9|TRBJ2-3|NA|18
CASSLSGTSGLVPDTQYF
TGTGCCAGCAGCTTATCCGGGACTAGCGGGTTAGTCCCAGATACGCAGTATTTT
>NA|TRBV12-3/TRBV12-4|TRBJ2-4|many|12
CASSPSGNIQYF
TGTGCCAGCAGTCCCTCCGGAAACATTCAGTACTTC
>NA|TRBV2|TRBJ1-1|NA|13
CASSERMNTEAFF
TGTGCCAGCAGTGAAAGGATGAACACTGAAGCTTTCTTT
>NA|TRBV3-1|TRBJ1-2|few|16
CASSQEYSRRGNGYTF
TGTGCCAGCAGCCAAGAGTATTCTCGGCGGGGTAATGGCTACACCTTC
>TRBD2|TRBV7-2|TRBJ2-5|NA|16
CASSFMSGGLRETQYF
TGTGCCAGCAGCTTTATGTCGGGGGGGCTGCGAGAGACCCAGTACTTC
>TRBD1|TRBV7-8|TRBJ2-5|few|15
CASRTGQGAIETQYF
TGTGCCAGCAGGACGGGACAGGGGGCTATAGAGACCCAGTACTTC
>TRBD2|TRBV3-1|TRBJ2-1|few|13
CASSPWGGDEQFF
TGTGCCAGCAGCCCATGGGGGGGGGATGAGCAGTTCTTC
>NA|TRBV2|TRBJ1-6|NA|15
CASRGPNSYNSPLHF
TGTGCCAGCAGGGGGCCGAACTCCTATAATTCACCCCTCCACTTT
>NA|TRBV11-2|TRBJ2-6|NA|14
CASSSPAVANVLTF
TGTGCCAGCAGCTCCCCCGCTGTGGCCAACGTCCTGACTTTC
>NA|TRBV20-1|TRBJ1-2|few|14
CSAMQKDTNYGYTF
TGCAGTGCTATGCAAAAGGACACTAACTATGGCTACACCTTC